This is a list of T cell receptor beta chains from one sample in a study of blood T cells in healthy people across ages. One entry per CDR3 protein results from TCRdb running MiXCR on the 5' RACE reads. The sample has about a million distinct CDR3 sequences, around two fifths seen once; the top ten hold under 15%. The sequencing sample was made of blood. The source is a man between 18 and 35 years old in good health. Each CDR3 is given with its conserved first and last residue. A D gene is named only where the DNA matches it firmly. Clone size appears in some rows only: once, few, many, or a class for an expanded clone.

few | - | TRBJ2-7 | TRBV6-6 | TGTGCCAGCAGTTACAAGCCCTACGAGCAGTACTTC | CASSYKPYEQYF
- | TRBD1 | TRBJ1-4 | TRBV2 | TGTGCCAGCAGTACCCGGGACAGGGAGGGAAAACTGTTTTTT | CASSTRDREGKLFF
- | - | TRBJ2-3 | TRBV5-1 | TGCGCCAGCAGCTTGGCGTCCGGGGGAGATACGCAGTATTTT | CASSLASGGDTQYF
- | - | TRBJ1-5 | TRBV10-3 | TGTGCCATCAGAGTCGGGCTGGATCAGCCCCAGCATTTT | CAIRVGLDQPQHF
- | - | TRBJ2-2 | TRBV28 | TGTGCCAGCAGTTCGGGGGGCCGAGACACCGGGGAGCTGTTTTTT | CASSSGGRDTGELFF
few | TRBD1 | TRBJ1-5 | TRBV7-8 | TGTGCCAGCAGCTTAGAGTACGGGACAGGGGGCATTCGCAATCAGCCCCAGCATTTT | CASSLEYGTGGIRNQPQHF
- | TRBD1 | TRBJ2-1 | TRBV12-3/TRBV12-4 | TGTGCCAGCAATCCGGGACAGGTTACTAATGAGCAGTTCTTC | CASNPGQVTNEQFF
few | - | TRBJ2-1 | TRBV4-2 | TGTGCTAGCAGCCAACCGATGAATGAGCAGTTCTTC | CASSQPMNEQFF
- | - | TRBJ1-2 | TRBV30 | TGTGTTGGAAGCCCCCCTGACTATGGCTACACCTTC | CVGSPPDYGYTF
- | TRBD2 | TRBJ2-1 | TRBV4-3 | TGCGCCAGTAGCCGGACTAGCGGGAGTGTGACCTACAATGAGCAGTTCTTC | CASSRTSGSVTYNEQFF
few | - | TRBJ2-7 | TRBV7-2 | TGTGCCAGCAGCCCAGAAGGTCTGGGTCTTGGCGAGCAGTACTTC | CASSPEGLGLGEQYF
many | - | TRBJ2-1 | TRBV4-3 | TGCGCCAGCAGCCAAGACGATCAAACAGGGAGGACCTACAATGAGCAGTTCTTC | CASSQDDQTGRTYNEQFF
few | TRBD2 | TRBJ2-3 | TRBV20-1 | TGCAGTGCTAGAAGGCATACTAGCGGCACAGATACGCAGTATTTT | CSARRHTSGTDTQYF
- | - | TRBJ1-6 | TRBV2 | TGTGCCAGCAGGCCCGAGGGGGGACGCAATTCACCCCTCCACTTT | CASRPEGGRNSPLHF
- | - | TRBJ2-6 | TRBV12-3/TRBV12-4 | TGTGCCAGCAGTTTAGGGCCTCGTGGGGGCGACTTCTCTGGGGCCAACGTCCTGACTTTC | CASSLGPRGGDFSGANVLTF
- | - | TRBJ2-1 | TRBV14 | TGTGCCAGCAGCCAAGAATCCCGACTAGTTGACAATGAGCAGTTCTTC | CASSQESRLVDNEQFF
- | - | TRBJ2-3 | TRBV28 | TGTGCCAGCAGTGCAAACGACGGTAGCACTAGCACAGATACGCAGTATTTT | CASSANDGSTSTDTQYF
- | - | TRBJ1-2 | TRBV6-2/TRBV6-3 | TGTGCCAGCATGCCCATGGAGGAGAGGTTTATTGGCTACATCTTC | CASMPMEERFIGYIF
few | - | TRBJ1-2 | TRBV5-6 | TGTGCCAGCAGCTCCATGGAGGTTCAAGGCTACACCTTC | CASSSMEVQGYTF
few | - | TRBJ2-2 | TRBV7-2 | TGTGCCAGCAGCTTCACAGGGAAGTTAAAGACCGGGGAGCTGTTTTTT | CASSFTGKLKTGELFF
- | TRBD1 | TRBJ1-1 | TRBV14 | TGTGCCAGCAGCCAAAGGACAGGGAGGGGGAACACTGAAGCTTTCTTT | CASSQRTGRGNTEAFF
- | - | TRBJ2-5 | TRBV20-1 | TGCAGTGCTAGAGCGAAGATTTTTGGGGGTACCAAACAGACCCAGTACTTC | CSARAKIFGGTKQTQYF
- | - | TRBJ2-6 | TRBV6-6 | TGTGCCAGCAGTTATGGGGAGGCTGGGGCCAACGTCCTGACTTTC | CASSYGEAGANVLTF
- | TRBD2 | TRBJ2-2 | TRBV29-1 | TGCAGCGTTGAAGTTGGCGGGGGAACAACAACCGGGGAGCTGTTTTTT | CSVEVGGGTTTGELFF
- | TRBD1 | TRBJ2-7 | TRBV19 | TGTGCCAGTAGTCACCGGACAGGGAGCTCCTACAATGAGCAGTACTTC | CASSHRTGSSYNEQYF
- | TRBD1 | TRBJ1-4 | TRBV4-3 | TGCGCCAGCAGCCAAAGACAGGGGACTGGTGAACTGTTTTTT | CASSQRQGTGELFF
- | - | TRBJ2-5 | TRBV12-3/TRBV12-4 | TGTACCAGCAGTTTCATAAACTCGAAAGAGACCCAGTACTTC | CTSSFINSKETQYF
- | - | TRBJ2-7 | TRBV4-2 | TGTGCCAGCAGCCAAGGGCAGGATTACAATGAGCAGTACTTC | CASSQGQDYNEQYF
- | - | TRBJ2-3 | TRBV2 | TGTGCCAGCAGGACGCAGGGAACAGATACGCAGTATTTT | CASRTQGTDTQYF
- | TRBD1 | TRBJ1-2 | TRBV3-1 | TGTGCCAGCAGCCAAGATGGGACAGGCGGTGGCTACACCTTC | CASSQDGTGGGYTF